These T cell receptor beta chains were read from a single sample in a study of blood T cell repertoires in COVID-19. Assay: immunoSEQ multiplex PCR; the TCRdb copy retains only in-frame clones and omits some. The table has fewer than 250,000 clones, 88% seen once; the top ten hold about 4.5%. The specimen sequenced was peripheral blood. The receptor set was obtained from a human donor in a cohort sampled during active COVID-19. CDR3s include the opening cysteine and the closing phenylalanine or tryptophan. Each record gives: D gene, J gene, clone size, V gene, CDR3 DNA, CDR3 protein. The D gene is left open where the match is weak. Rows give clone size only sometimes, using once, few, many, or a class for an expanded clone.

. | TRBJ2-5 | . | TRBV7-2 | TGTGCCAGCAGCTGGGCAGGGTTGGAGGAGACCCAGTACTTC | CASSWAGLEETQYF
TRBD2 | TRBJ2-2 | . | TRBV2 | TGTGCCAGCAGTGAACTAGCGGGGGAGAGCGGGGAGCTGTTTTTT | CASSELAGESGELFF
. | TRBJ2-1 | . | TRBV7-2 | TGTGCCAGCAGCTTAGGGGGGCCCCAGTTCTTC | CASSLGGPQFF
TRBD2 | TRBJ2-7 | . | TRBV9 | TGTGCCAGCAGCTCCAGCGGGAGTCGGGCCGAGCAGTACTTC | CASSSSGSRAEQYF
TRBD2 | TRBJ2-5 | . | TRBV24-1 | TGTGCCACCAGCGGGGCGGGAGGGCCGGAGGAGACCCAGTACTTC | CATSGAGGPEETQYF
. | TRBJ1-2 | once | TRBV7-2 | TGTGCCAGCAGCTCGAGGGACTCCTACTATGGCTACACCTTC | CASSSRDSYYGYTF
. | TRBJ1-5 | . | TRBV9 | TGTGCCAGCAGCGTAGGACCGGGGGTAAGCCAGCCCCAGCATTTT | CASSVGPGVSQPQHF
. | TRBJ2-2 | . | TRBV5-1 | TGCGCCAGCAGCCTCCAACCCTCACAGGCCGGGGAGCTGTTTTTT | CASSLQPSQAGELFF
TRBD2 | TRBJ2-1 | . | TRBV6-2/TRBV6-3 | TGTGCCAGCAGTTACCCTCGACTAGCGGGGCTTTACAATGAGCAGTTCTTC | CASSYPRLAGLYNEQFF
. | TRBJ2-7 | once | TRBV5-1 | TGCGCCAGCAGCTCCCCCACGAAAGGACAGCACGAGCAGTACTTC | CASSSPTKGQHEQYF
TRBD2 | TRBJ2-3 | . | TRBV6-1 | TGTGCCAGCAGTGAACTAGCGGGAGTTTCGGATACGCAGTATTTT | CASSELAGVSDTQYF
TRBD1 | TRBJ2-1 | . | TRBV10-3 | TGTGCCAGTTCGACAGGGGGGTCGAGAAATGAGCAGTTCTTC | CASSTGGSRNEQFF
TRBD1 | TRBJ2-5 | . | TRBV7-2 | TGTGCCAGCAGCTTGTGGACAGGGGAGTACCAAGAGACCCAGTACTTC | CASSLWTGEYQETQYF
TRBD2 | TRBJ2-7 | . | TRBV30 | TGTGCCTGGAGTGACAAGACTAGCGGGAGACCCTACGAGCAGTACTTC | CAWSDKTSGRPYEQYF
TRBD1 | TRBJ2-2 | many | TRBV29-1 | TGCAGCGTCCGACAGGGGGCGGGCACCGGGGAGCTGTTTTTT | CSVRQGAGTGELFF
. | TRBJ1-2 | . | TRBV25-1 | TGTGCCAGCAGTTCCTCAACAGGGACCCGCATCAAGAACTATGGCTACACCTTC | CASSSSTGTRIKNYGYTF
TRBD1 | TRBJ2-7 | . | TRBV29-1 | TGCAGCGGAGGACAGGGGGCCTACGAGCAGTACTTC | CSGGQGAYEQYF
TRBD2 | TRBJ2-7 | . | TRBV6-5 | TGTGCCAGCAAAAGGGCGGGGGTCATCGAGCAGTACTTC | CASKRAGVIEQYF
. | TRBJ2-6 | . | TRBV5-4 | TGTGCCAGCAGCTTGGGAAGCAGGTTAAGCTCTGGGGCCAACGTCCTGACTTTC | CASSLGSRLSSGANVLTF
. | TRBJ2-7 | . | TRBV10-3 | TGTGCCATCAGTGAGTCGACCGGGAACGAGCAGTACTTC | CAISESTGNEQYF
TRBD1 | TRBJ1-1 | once | TRBV18 | TGTGCCAGCTCACCCGCAGGGGGCGGTACTGAAGCTTTCTTT | CASSPAGGGTEAFF
. | TRBJ1-1 | . | TRBV10-3 | TGTGCCATCACCAGAGGACAGATGAACACTGAAGCTTTCTTT | CAITRGQMNTEAFF
. | TRBJ1-2 | once | TRBV11-2 | TGTGCCAGCAGCTTAGGCAGGGACTATGGCTACACCTTC | CASSLGRDYGYTF
TRBD2 | TRBJ2-1 | . | TRBV5-4 | TGTGCCAGCAGCACTCCTAGCGGGAGGGCGTTGCGAAATGAGCAGTTCTTC | CASSTPSGRALRNEQFF
TRBD1 | TRBJ1-5 | . | TRBV5-8 | TGTGCCAGCAGCGAACAGGGGAAAACCGGGCCCCAGCATTTT | CASSEQGKTGPQHF
TRBD2 | TRBJ2-3 | . | TRBV9 | TGTGCCAGCAGCGTAGCCGCTAGCGGGGGGGCCCAAGATACGCAGTATTTT | CASSVAASGGAQDTQYF
TRBD1 | TRBJ1-5 | . | TRBV6-5 | TGTGCCAGCGGGACAGGCAATCAGCCCCAGCATTTT | CASGTGNQPQHF
TRBD1 | TRBJ1-3 | . | TRBV6-5 | TGTGCCAGTGGGACAGGTCGGCGGACTGGAAACACCATATATTTT | CASGTGRRTGNTIYF
. | TRBJ2-1 | . | TRBV11-2 | TGTGCCAGCAGCATCAACAGGGTAAGGAATGAGCAGTTCTTC | CASSINRVRNEQFF
. | TRBJ1-3 | . | TRBV11-2 | TGTGCCAGCAGCCCAGAGGGACTTGGGACGCGTATGGGAAACACCATATATTTT | CASSPEGLGTRMGNTIYF
. | TRBJ2-1 | once | TRBV15 | TGTGCCACCAGCAGAGATCAGCCCAGGCCCAATGAGCAGTTCTTC | CATSRDQPRPNEQFF
TRBD1 | TRBJ1-6 | once | TRBV4-2 | TGTGCCAGCAGCCAGGATATAGGGACAGCAGGTTCACCCCTCCACTTT | CASSQDIGTAGSPLHF
TRBD1 | TRBJ1-3 | once | TRBV18 | TGTGCCAGCTCACCAATGGACAGGGCCCCTGGAAACACCATATATTTT | CASSPMDRAPGNTIYF
. | TRBJ1-1 | many | TRBV21-1 | TGTGCCAGCAGCCCATTAGGGGGCAGGGATACTGAAGCTTTCTTT | CASSPLGGRDTEAFF
. | TRBJ1-4 | once | TRBV14 | TGTGCCAGCAGCCAAGTCGGGGAAAAACTGTTTTTT | CASSQVGEKLFF
. | TRBJ2-3 | once | TRBV9 | TGTGCCAGCAGCGGACAGCAGTCCACGAATACGCAGTATTTT | CASSGQQSTNTQYF
. | TRBJ1-2 | . | TRBV19 | TGTGCCAGTAGTCGGGGGGTGGACTTCTATGGCTACACCTTC | CASSRGVDFYGYTF
TRBD1 | TRBJ1-1 | . | TRBV19 | TGTGCCAGTAGTATTGGGGGGACAGGGGAACGAAACACTGAAGCTTTCTTT | CASSIGGTGERNTEAFF
TRBD2 | TRBJ2-3 | . | TRBV5-1 | TGCGCCAGCAGCTCCCGGACTAGCGGGAGCCGAAATACGCAGTATTTT | CASSSRTSGSRNTQYF
TRBD2 | TRBJ2-1 | once | TRBV15 | TGTGCCACCAGCAGAGGGGGTGCGGGAGTTATTAATGAGCAGTTCTTC | CATSRGGAGVINEQFF
. | TRBJ2-7 | . | TRBV15 | TGTGCCACCAGCGCCGGACTAATTTCCTACGAGCAGTACTTC | CATSAGLISYEQYF
TRBD2 | TRBJ2-3 | . | TRBV7-2 | TGTGCCAGCAGCCAACGCGCGGGGACTAGCAGCACAGATACGCAGTATTTT | CASSQRAGTSSTDTQYF
. | TRBJ2-1 | . | TRBV5-1 | TGCGCCAGCAGCTCATCCGGGACAAAAAGAGAAAATGAGCAGTTCTTC | CASSSSGTKRENEQFF
TRBD2 | TRBJ2-7 | . | TRBV19 | TGTGCCAGTAGTATAGCGGGTCCGGTGGGACTAGCGGGTTACCGCTACGAGCAGTACTTC | CASSIAGPVGLAGYRYEQYF
. | TRBJ1-2 | . | TRBV19 | TGTGCCAGTAGTATTTCTCAGGGGCAAAACTATGGCTACACCTTC | CASSISQGQNYGYTF
. | TRBJ1-6 | . | TRBV7-9 | TGTGCCAGCAGCCCCGCTCGAGGGTCCAATTCACCCCTCCACTTT | CASSPARGSNSPLHF
. | TRBJ2-1 | . | TRBV23-1 | TGCGCCAGCAGTCAATCAGGCGGAACGCCTAACCGCAATGAGCAGTTCTTC | CASSQSGGTPNRNEQFF
. | TRBJ1-5 | . | TRBV15 | TGTGCCACCAGCAGGGACAGATGGGCCCAGCCCCAGCATTTT | CATSRDRWAQPQHF
TRBD1 | TRBJ2-1 | . | TRBV6-1 | TGTGCCAGCAGTGAAATGGGACAGGGGACGGGTGGTGAGCAGTTCTTC | CASSEMGQGTGGEQFF
. | TRBJ2-7 | . | TRBV28 | TGTGCCAGCAGTTTGCAGACCTCTAGCGTACGGCAGTACTTC | CASSLQTSSVRQYF
TRBD1 | TRBJ2-3 | . | TRBV24-1 | TGTGCCACCAGTGAGACAGGGGTGGCAGATACGCAGTATTTT | CATSETGVADTQYF